The present entry profiles one T cell receptor beta chain with its context. What it binds is unknown. The data originate from a study of monozygotic twins with inflammatory bowel disease. Study-wide findings and caveats: Discrimination among different T cell subtypes was not achievable. A reduction in TCRbeta diversity (inverse Simpson) was seen in IBD patients relative to healthy co-twins.

UMIs that had a 6-nucleotide sample barcode were put in using template switching. cDNA for TCRalpha and TCRbeta was amplified by nested PCRs of 16 then 8 to 10 cycles. TCRdb reprocessed the 5' RACE reads, with one entry per CDR3 protein and no DNA. The table lists approximately 160,000 distinct CDR3 sequences, with less than 7.5% in the top ten. The CDR3 length is 13 residues. CDR1 ENHRY and CDR2 SYGVKD come from the germline V gene. Source material: blood. The TCR was taken from a human donor with ulcerative colitis or Crohn's disease, or a healthy co-twin of an affected twin (not recorded which). The chain combines TRBV10-3 with TRBJ1-5; TCRdb outputs TRBD1, but without DNA this stays unchecked. The CDR3 spells CAIKGDSNQPQHF.